The 17 T cell receptor beta chains below were found in one sample sequenced in a study of shared clonotypes between healthy human individuals. Only CD45RO-negative cells positively selected for CCR7 counted as naive CD8 cells, so terminally differentiated effector memory CD45RA+ cells were excluded. Measured with immunoSEQ multiplex PCR; TCRdb has only the in-frame clones, and not every one. The profile covers about 1.9 million clones, with just under 95% appearing a single time and around 1.8% taken by the ten largest. Source material: naive CD8+ T cells from PBMCs. These receptors were collected from a man in his late teens or twenties in good health. Some clones in this sample may be carry-over from other donors' samples.

This chain connects TRBV4-1 to TRBJ2-5; possible D gene TRBD2, 6 bases. In germline, CDR1 is MGHRA, CDR2 YSYEKL. The CDR3 is made up of 14 amino acids. V was pared by 4 bases and J by 3 bases, with 12 bases between. The CDR3 DNA follows: TGCGCCAGCAGCCTCCGGGACTCAAAAGAGACCCAGTACTTC. Its translation: CASSLRDSKETQYF.

The chain combines TRBV11-1 with TRBJ2-7; a weak D match, TRBD1 (5 bases). The CDR3 has 15 amino acids. CDR1 SGHAT and CDR2 FQDESV come from the germline V gene (reference sequence). Trimming stripped 1 base from V and 0 bases from J, with 10 bases between. The CDR3 coding sequence is TGTGCCAGCAGCTTAGTGGGGCAGCTCTCCTACGAGCAGTACTTC. It translates to CASSLVGQLSYEQYF.

The chain carries TRBV7-6 and TRBJ2-2; the D is unclear. This CDR3 contains 16 residues. Per germline, CDR1 SGHVS and CDR2 FNYEAQ. The V and J ends lost 6 bases and 4 bases respectively, with 18 bases between them. As DNA, the CDR3 is TGTGCCAGCAGTTCTGAGGTAGTAGGGTTCACCGGGGAGCTGTTTTTT. It translates to CASSSEVVGFTGELFF.

The chain carries TRBV27 and TRBJ2-1; 7 positions match TRBD2. Germline values: CDR1 MNHEY, CDR2 SMNVEV (reference sequence). Trimming took 3 bases from V and 3 from J; bases not matched to a gene: 17. The CDR3 runs to 19 residues. The CDR3 here is CASSFLIDLGGSHYNEQFF. CDR3 in DNA: TGTGCCAGCAGTTTCCTTATAGACCTGGGCGGGAGCCACTACAATGAGCAGTTCTTC.

Note on this clone: The identical CDR3 is also encoded by other nucleotide sequences in the sample. This chain joins TRBV29-1 and TRBJ2-2, with no clear D. The length of the CDR3 is 12 residues. V gave up 4 bases and J gave up 0 bases, with 3 bases separating them. Looked up from germline, CDR1 is SQVTM and CDR2 is ANQGSEA. The CDR3 DNA sequence: TGCAGCGTTGCTGCGAACACCGGGGAGCTGTTTTTT. Translated, it gives CSVAANTGELFF.

The rearrangement joins TRBV27 to TRBJ2-7, with 9 bases aligning to TRBD1. The germline CDR1 and CDR2 sequences are MNHEY and SMNVEV (reference sequence). The trim removed 5 bases at V and 2 bases at J, leaving 10 bases unmatched. The CDR3 covers 16 residues. CDR3 nucleotides: TGTGCCAGCAGTCATTTACGGGACAGGGCTGCCTACGAGCAGTACTTC. The encoded protein is CASSHLRDRAAYEQYF.

This chain links TRBV4-1 with TRBJ1-1; the D gene is possibly TRBD1 (6 bases). The V gene's germline CDR1 is MGHRA and CDR2 YSYEKL. Trimming cost V 1 base and J 6 bases, with 9 bases left between them. CDR3 size: 13 residues. The CDR3 DNA reads as TGCGCCAGCAGCCAAGTCCGGGGGCCTGAAGCTTTCTTT. Translating gives CASSQVRGPEAFF.

The chain couples TRBV4-1 to TRBJ1-5; a weak D match, TRBD1 (5 bases). The germline V gene encodes CDR1 MGHRA and CDR2 YSYEKL. The V and J ends lost 8 bases and 5 bases respectively, with 13 bases between them. The CDR3 runs to 13 residues. The CDR3 coding sequence is TGCGCCAGCGCCTGGGGGGTGGATCAGCCCCAGCATTTT. Its protein is CASAWGVDQPQHF.

This clone has just one count. Other DNA sequences within the sample encode an identical CDR3. V usage is TRBV4-2 and J usage is TRBJ2-7; D is uncertain. The CDR3 contains 11 residues. In germline, CDR1 is LGHNA, CDR2 YNFKEQ. Trimming shortened V by 3 bases and J by 2 bases, and 2 bases separated the two germline ends. The CDR3 loop reads CASSQAYEQYF. The CDR3 DNA is TGTGCCAGCAGCCAGGCCTACGAGCAGTACTTC.

Comment on this clone: In the same sample, other DNA sequences code for this CDR3. This chain joins TRBV7-3 and TRBJ2-1; D gene uncertain. Trimming took 0 bases from V and 2 from J, leaving 8 bases between them. Germline CDR1 and CDR2: SGHTA and FQGTGA. This CDR3 comprises 15 residues. CDR3 DNA sequence: TGTGCCAGCAGCTTAACTGGAACGGCCTACAATGAGCAGTTCTTC. Encoded protein: CASSLTGTAYNEQFF.

The chain has TRBV28 and TRBJ2-2; 7 bases map to TRBD2. V shed 3 bases, J shed 5 bases, and the junction held 12 bases outside the gene matches. The length of the CDR3 is 17 residues. Germline CDR1 is MDHEN and CDR2 is SYDVKM. CDR3 nucleotides: TGTGCCAGCAGTTTCCCACAAGCGGGGCTGCCAACCGGGGAGCTGTTTTTT. Its protein product is CASSFPQAGLPTGELFF.

Remarks on this clone: The same CDR3 arises from other DNA sequences in this sample as well. The genes are TRBV13 and TRBJ2-7; 10 bases line up with TRBD2. Germline V lookup: CDR1 PRHDT, CDR2 FYEKMQ (reference sequence). The CDR3 has 15 residues. Trimming removed 5 bases from V and 1 base from J; junction bases left unmatched: 5. CDR3 sequence reads: CASSPWTSGSYEQYF. The CDR3 region has the DNA TGTGCCAGCAGCCCTTGGACTAGCGGTTCCTACGAGCAGTACTTC.

The chain uses TRBV10-1 and TRBJ1-5; TRBD1 matches at 8 bases. CDR1 is WNHNN and CDR2 is SYGVQD in the germline V gene (reference sequence). The J segment lost 0 bases and the V segment lost 9 bases, leaving 4 bases of the junction unmatched. This CDR3 region has 14 residues. CDR3 residues: CARAGQGSNQPQHF. In nucleotides, the CDR3 is TGCGCCAGGGCCGGACAGGGTAGCAATCAGCCCCAGCATTTT.

The chain carries TRBV18 and TRBJ2-2; no reliable D call. Trimming shortened V by 0 bases and J by 1 base, and 15 bases separated the two germline ends. CDR1 and CDR2 from the germline V gene are KGHSH and LQKENI. The CDR3 is 18 amino acids. The chain's CDR3 is CASSPPPVRLRNTGELFF. CDR3 DNA: TGTGCCAGCTCACCACCCCCTGTCCGGCTCCGGAACACCGGGGAGCTGTTTTTT.

This chain uses TRBV5-5 with TRBJ2-7; D unclear. V was pared by 0 bases and J by 1 base, with 2 bases between. Germline V gene data show CDR1 as SGHKS and CDR2 as YYEKEE (reference sequence). The CDR3 extends over 12 amino acids. The CDR3 bases are TGTGCCAGCAGCTTGGAGTCCTACGAGCAGTACTTC. Its translation: CASSLESYEQYF.

This sequence joins TRBV2 and TRBJ1-1; D is unresolved. Trimming pared 5 bases from V and 5 bases from J, leaving 12 bases between. Germline CDR1 reads SNHLY; CDR2 reads FYNNEI. The CDR3 runs to 13 residues. In DNA, the CDR3 is TGTGCCAGCAGTCCTCTCGACGGAACTGAAGCTTTCTTT. This gives the protein CASSPLDGTEAFF.

The chain is built from TRBV7-2 and TRBJ2-7; D gene ambiguous. CDR1 and CDR2 (germline): SGHTA, FQGNSA. V gave up 2 bases and J gave up 3 bases, with 8 bases separating them. This CDR3 region has 13 residues. CDR3 coding DNA: TGTGCCAGCAGCTTAAGGACCAACTACGAGCAGTACTTC. Translation: CASSLRTNYEQYF.